Below, one TCR beta chain is given with its context. The antigen remains undetermined. The sample holds other DNA sequences that translate to the same CDR3. The sample is drawn from a study of OX40 agonist ivuxolimab in advanced cancers. Overall study: Patients were infused with ivuxolimab every 2 weeks at 0.01 to 10 mg/kg. Three patients had partial responses: one hepatocellular carcinoma, two cutaneous melanoma.

Study observations and caveats: Averaged across samples, CD8+ T cells carried more expanded clones than CD4+ did.

The table came from immunoSEQ multiplex PCR; TCRdb's copy has only in-frame clones and leaves some out. The table has about 58,000 clones, roughly nine tenths seen once; the top ten hold about 4.1%. Germline V gene sequence: CDR1 SGDLS, CDR2 YYNGEE. With 0 bases removed from V and 8 bases from J, the gap between germline ends came to 8 bases. This CDR3 contains 13 residues. Samples were taken at baseline and on day 1 of cycles 4 and 7. The sequence derives from an adult with an advanced solid tumor such as melanoma, head and neck, liver or kidney cancer. The V gene is TRBV9, the J gene TRBJ2-2; D call uncertain. Sequenced material: CD4+ or CD8+ T cells sorted from blood, taken in a trial of the OX40 agonist ivuxolimab. The CDR3 region has the DNA TGTGCCAGCAGCGTAGAAGGCTCTGGGGAGCTGTTTTTT. Encoded protein: CASSVEGSGELFF.